Listed below are T cell receptor beta chains from one sample, sequenced in a study of radiotherapy plus CTLA-4 blockade in lung cancer. Some clones are missing from TCRdb's copy, which holds only in-frame ones; the method was immunoSEQ multiplex PCR. Here the sample spans 25,000 to 35,000 clones, 75% to 85% being singletons. The specimen was peripheral blood, collected from a patient treated with radiotherapy plus ipilimumab. These receptors were taken from a human donor with non-small cell lung cancer that progressed on radiotherapy plus ipilimumab. CDR3s include the opening cysteine and the closing phenylalanine or tryptophan. D genes are given only for firm matches.

>TRBD1|TRBJ2-5|TRBV6-1
CASRETGAYQETQYF
TGTGCCAGCAGAGAGACAGGGGCGTACCAAGAGACCCAGTACTTC
>TRBD1|TRBJ2-3|TRBV6-1
CASSEFGRGTDTQYF
TGTGCCAGCAGTGAATTCGGCAGGGGGACAGATACGCAGTATTTT
>-|TRBJ1-1|TRBV5-1
CASSPFTGLNTEAFF
TGCGCCAGCAGCCCATTTACAGGTCTGAATACTGAAGCTTTCTTT
>-|TRBJ1-5|TRBV28
CASSPAEVGNQPQHF
TGTGCCAGCAGTCCGGCGGAGGTAGGCAATCAGCCCCAGCATTTT
>-|TRBJ2-7|TRBV18
CASSPGETYEQYF
TGTGCCAGCTCACCAGGGGAGACCTACGAGCAGTACTTC
>TRBD1|TRBJ2-1|TRBV9
CASSVVGQSNEQFF
TGTGCCAGCAGCGTAGTGGGACAGAGCAATGAGCAGTTCTTC
>-|TRBJ2-7|TRBV7-9
CASSRTDYEQYF
TGTGCCAGCAGCCGGACGGACTATGAGCAGTACTTC
>-|TRBJ2-7|TRBV7-3
CASSSARRGIANRSYEQYF
TGTGCCAGCAGCTCCGCTCGAAGGGGAATAGCCAATCGGTCCTACGAGCAGTACTTC
>-|TRBJ1-2|TRBV19
CVSRGSYGYTF
TGTGTCAGCCGGGGAAGCTATGGCTACACCTTC
>-|TRBJ1-3|TRBV2
CASRAGRGSGNTIYF
TGTGCCAGCAGGGCGGGCCGGGGAAGTGGAAACACCATATATTTT
>-|TRBJ1-1|TRBV4-3
CASSQDHKGDAEAFF
TGCGCCAGCAGCCAAGATCACAAGGGGGACGCTGAAGCTTTCTTT
>TRBD1|TRBJ1-1|TRBV5-5
CASSSTGGLTEAFF
TGTGCCAGCAGCTCTACAGGGGGACTCACTGAAGCTTTCTTT
>TRBD2|TRBJ2-7|TRBV11-2
CASSFPSGGGTYEQYF
TGTGCCAGCAGCTTCCCTAGCGGGGGGGGGACCTACGAGCAGTACTTC
>-|TRBJ1-1|TRBV7-9
CASSLVQGEAFF
TGTGCCAGCAGCTTAGTGCAGGGTGAAGCTTTCTTT